One sample yielded the 2 T cell receptor beta chains listed below, sequenced in a study of shared clonotypes between healthy human individuals. Sequenced by immunoSEQ multiplex PCR; TCRdb stores in-frame clones only, minus some. The sample consists of about 960,000 clones, approximately 80% of them appearing once. Sequenced sample: memory CD4+ T cells sorted from blood. Subset here: CD45RA-negative fraction. The receptors originated from a man between 18 and 35 years old in good health.

The gene calls are TRBV7-9 and TRBJ1-2; 10 nucleotides match TRBD1. From germline, CDR1 is SEHNR and CDR2 FQNEAQ (reference sequence). The CDR3 sequence is 14 residues long. The V and J ends lost 3 bases and 3 bases, in that order; junction bases with no gene match: 1. Here the CDR3 DNA reads TGTGCCAGCAGCTTCGGACAGGGGGACTATGGCTACACCTTC. This codes for CASSFGQGDYGYTF.

The rearrangement links TRBV27 to TRBJ1-2; D ambiguous. This CDR3 comprises 13 residues. The germline V gene has CDR1 MNHEY and CDR2 SMNVEV (reference sequence). The V end was cut by 10 bases, the J end by 0 bases, with 12 bases between. CDR3 DNA: TGTGCCACTGGACGTAGAGCTAACTATGGCTACACCTTC. It yields the protein CATGRRANYGYTF.